The 17 T cell receptor beta chains in this list originate from one sample, sequenced in a study of vaccination and CD4 T cells after COVID-19. Treatment given: roughly ten-day PBMC culture with coronavirus spike peptide pools or control peptides (ViraFEST assay). With the Oncomine TCR Beta short-read assay, DNA from cultured CD4+ T cells was sequenced. TCRdb re-analysed the PCR reads in MiXCR, keeping a single row per CDR3 protein. The sample lists around 20,000 distinct CDR3 sequences, about 44% seen once, with 4% in the top ten. These receptors are not linked to any known antigen. Sequencing used CD4+ T cells from blood, cultured in vitro, obtained before SARS-CoV-2 vaccination. Receptors were obtained from a human donor who had recovered from COVID-19.

V usage is TRBV29-1 and J usage is TRBJ1-2; TRBD1 agrees at 8 bases. The CDR3 contains 15 residues. Trimming removed 6 bases from V and 4 bases from J; junction bases left unmatched: 13. Germline CDR1 SQVTM, CDR2 ANQGSEA. The CDR3 sequence: CSVKNIRGRSYGYTF. As DNA, the CDR3 is TGCAGCGTCAAAAACATCAGGGGGCGAAGCTATGGCTACACCTTC.

This clonotype was counted only a few times. V is TRBV20-1 and J is TRBJ1-1, with D possibly TRBD1 on 5 matching bases. The CDR3 spans 12 residues. Trimming cost V 6 bases and J 3 bases, with 11 bases left between them. CDR1 is DFQATT, CDR2 SNEGSKA, per germline (reference sequence). The CDR3 loop reads CSAGTGYTEAFF. In nucleotides, the CDR3 is TGCAGTGCGGGGACGGGATACACTGAAGCTTTCTTT.

The sample holds a few counts of this clonotype. The chain uses TRBV20-1 and TRBJ2-7; tentatively, D is TRBD2 (7 bases). Germline assignment: CDR1 DFQATT and CDR2 SNEGSKA (reference sequence). The V and J ends lost 3 bases and 0 bases respectively, with 18 bases between them. The CDR3 sequence is 16 residues long. The CDR3 here is CSASSRQGRVSYEQYF. The DNA for the CDR3 is TGCAGTGCTAGTTCCCGGCAGGGGAGGGTCTCCTACGAGCAGTACTTC.

This clonotype was counted between two and nine times. This sequence joins TRBV10-1 and TRBJ2-3; D call uncertain. V lost 5 bases, J lost 7 bases, and 13 bases lay in between. This CDR3 is built from 13 residues. Germline CDR1 is WNHNN and CDR2 is SYGVQD (reference sequence). CDR3 region: CASSPDSRNTQYF. In DNA form, the CDR3 reads TGCGCCAGCAGTCCCGATAGCAGAAATACGCAGTATTTT.

This clonotype was found a few times. The CDR3 spells CSANPSVGTDTQYF. CDR3 coding DNA: TGCAGTGCTAACCCTAGCGTCGGCACAGATACGCAGTATTTT. This chain uses TRBV20-1 with TRBJ2-3; D might be TRBD2 (6 bases). Germline V lookup: CDR1 DFQATT, CDR2 SNEGSKA (reference sequence). The CDR3 is made up of 14 amino acids. Trimming took off 4 bases at V and 1 base at J, with 12 bases between the two ends.

In this sample, this clonotype turned up a few times. The J gene is TRBJ2-3, the V gene TRBV20-1; 8 bases are a match to TRBD2. V lost 3 bases to trimming and J lost 0 bases; unmatched junction nucleotides: 8. Germline V gene lookup returns CDR1 DFQATT and CDR2 SNEGSKA (reference sequence). The length of the CDR3 is 16 residues. The CDR3 sequence: CSARAKLAESTDTQYF. CDR3 in DNA: TGCAGTGCTAGGGCAAAACTAGCGGAGAGCACAGATACGCAGTATTTT.

The genes are TRBV5-6 and TRBJ1-5, with TRBD1 matching 7 bases. CDR3 length equals 16 residues. Looked up from germline, CDR1 is SGHDT and CDR2 is YYEEEE. The trim removed 4 bases at V and 1 base at J, leaving 8 bases unmatched. The CDR3 bases are TGTGCCAGCAGCCGTTACAGGGGAGGGAGCAATCAGCCCCAGCATTTT. Its protein product is CASSRYRGGSNQPQHF.

This clonotype has a handful of counts. The gene calls are TRBV7-9 and TRBJ1-5; D ambiguous. The CDR3 totals 15 residues. V gave up 1 base and J gave up 6 bases, with 13 bases separating them. Germline V gene lookup returns CDR1 SEHNR and CDR2 FQNEAQ (reference sequence). The CDR3 region is CASSLGGGQVQPQHF. Written as DNA, the CDR3 is TGTGCCAGCAGCTTAGGCGGAGGCCAAGTTCAGCCCCAGCATTTT. Full variable domain (remainder filled in from reference TRBV7-9 and TRBJ1-5): DTGVSQNPRHKITKRGQNVTFRCDPISEHNRLYWYRQTLGQGPEFLTYFQNEAQLEKSRLLSDRFSAERPKGSFSTLEIQRTEQGDSAMYLCASSLGGGQVQPQHFGDGTRLSIL.

This clonotype appeared a few times. This chain uses TRBV15 with TRBJ2-7; 10 bases line up with TRBD1. The V and J ends lost 1 base and 3 bases, in that order; junction bases with no gene match: 9. The germline V gene encodes CDR1 LNHNV and CDR2 YYDKDF (reference sequence). The CDR3 sequence is 17 residues long. This CDR3 reads CATSRGSPGQGIYEQYF. CDR3 DNA sequence: TGTGCCACCAGCAGAGGGTCGCCGGGACAGGGGATCTACGAGCAGTACTTC. The whole variable domain, remainder taken from reference TRBV15 and TRBJ2-7, is DAMVIQNPRYQVTQFGKPVTLSCSQTLNHNVMYWYQQKSSQAPKLLFHYYDKDFNNEADTPDNFQSRRPNTSFCFLDIRSPGLGDTAMYLCATSRGSPGQGIYEQYFGPGTRLTVT.

The V call is TRBV7-9, the J call TRBJ2-1; 10 positions match TRBD2. There are 14 residues in the CDR3. Germline lookup yields CDR1 SEHNR and CDR2 FQNEAQ (reference sequence). The CDR3, as DNA: TGTGTCGCACAACCGGCTAGCGGGAGTGGCGAGCAGTTCTTC. Protein product: CVAQPASGSGEQFF.

By share, this clonotype ranks as large. The chain employs TRBV6-5 and TRBJ2-7; D gene uncertain. V lost 4 bases to trimming and J lost 4 bases, with 8 bases between them. In germline, CDR1 is MNHEY, CDR2 SVGAGI. The CDR3 contains 12 residues. The CDR3 protein is CASSSLFYEQYF. CDR3 in DNA: TGTGCCAGCAGTTCCCTCTTTTACGAGCAGTACTTC.

V and J are TRBV27 and TRBJ2-7; 8 bases fit TRBD1. The CDR3 spans 16 residues. CDR1 and CDR2 from the germline V gene are MNHEY and SMNVEV (reference sequence). With 3 bases clipped from V and 7 bases from J, the junction kept 14 bases outside the gene matches. The DNA of the CDR3 is TGTGCCAGCAGTTTCTTTCCGTTCCAGGGGGCTGGAGAGCAGTACTTC. It codes for CASSFFPFQGAGEQYF.

Here the CDR3 reads CASSELASTDTQYF. The CDR3 DNA reads TGTGCCAGCTCCGAATTGGCTAGCACAGATACGCAGTATTTT. The chain links TRBV6-4 to TRBJ2-3; D is unclear. Between the trimmed V and J ends, which lost 8 bases and 0 bases, there was a span of 12 bases. The germline V gene has CDR1 MRHNA and CDR2 SNTAGT. The CDR3 consists of 14 residues.

The chain joins TRBV19 to TRBJ1-1, with a possible D match to TRBD1 (5 bases). Deletions cut 5 bases from V and 6 bases from J, with 10 bases between. Germline V gene data show CDR1 as LNHDA and CDR2 as SQIVND (reference sequence). This CDR3 is built from 12 residues. CDR3 residues: CASSRGQAEAFF. In nucleotides, the CDR3 is TGTGCCAGTAGTCGGGGCCAGGCTGAAGCTTTCTTT.

CDR3 amino acids: CSVEVGKGLLDGYTF. CDR3 nucleotide sequence: TGCAGCGTTGAAGTTGGTAAGGGGTTGCTTGATGGCTACACCTTC. The chain recombines TRBV29-1 with TRBJ1-2; D perhaps matches TRBD1 (5 bases). This CDR3 is built from 15 residues. V lost 1 base and J lost 6, with 18 bases in between. CDR1 is SQVTM and CDR2 is ANQGSEA in the germline V gene.

The rearrangement links TRBV11-3 to TRBJ1-1; D unclear. In germline, CDR1 is SGHNT, CDR2 YENEEA. Between the trimmed V and J ends, which lost 2 bases and 7 bases, there was a span of 14 bases. The CDR3 has 14 amino acids. The CDR3 region has the DNA TGTGCCAGCAGCTTAAGGTCATCGCAGAGTGAAGCTTTCTTT. Protein: CASSLRSSQSEAFF.

In DNA, the CDR3 is TGCAGTGCTTTTAGCGGGGGAAATGAGCAGTTCTTC. This translates into CSAFSGGNEQFF. This rearrangement joins TRBV20-1 to TRBJ2-1; TRBD2 matches 9 bases. CDR1 DFQATT and CDR2 SNEGSKA come from the germline V gene (reference sequence). The CDR3 has 12 amino acids. The ends lost 5 bases at V and 7 bases at J; junction bases unmatched: 3.